A selection of T cell receptor beta chains follows, all from one sample in a study of response to subunit inactivated influenza vaccine. TCRdb reprocessed the RT-PCR reads with MiXCR, giving one entry per CDR3 protein. The sample has 400,000 to 650,000 distinct CDR3 sequences, approximately 7.7% seen once; the top ten hold around 12%. The specimen comprised PBMCs from blood, sampled around 25 months after vaccination. These TCRs come from a man in his fifties or sixties who received an inactivated influenza vaccine. The CDR3 runs from the conserved cysteine through the conserved F or W. The D gene is left open where the match is weak. Expanded clones get a size class; other rows say once, few or many, or leave the size out.

TRBV24-1	many	TRBJ2-1	TRBD1	TGTGCCACCAGTGATCTCCCAGGACAGGGGGCCAACAATGAGCAGTTCTTC	CATSDLPGQGANNEQFF
TRBV6-5	.	TRBJ2-2	.	TGTGCCAGCAGTCACCGACTCACCGGGGAGCTGTTTTTT	CASSHRLTGELFF
TRBV6-1	.	TRBJ2-7	.	TGTGCCAGCAGACCCTCGGGCAGGGCGGGCGAGCAGTACTTC	CASRPSGRAGEQYF
TRBV11-2	many	TRBJ2-4	TRBD2	TGTGCCAGCAGCTTACTCGGGACTAGCGGGAGGGGTGCCAAAAACATTCAGTACTTC	CASSLLGTSGRGAKNIQYF
TRBV27	few	TRBJ2-2	.	TGTGCCAGCAGTTCTCAAATCGACAGGACCACCGGGGAGCTGTTTTTT	CASSSQIDRTTGELFF
TRBV27	.	TRBJ2-3	.	TGTGCCAGCAGTTTCCAGGGTAGAACAGATACGCAGTATTTT	CASSFQGRTDTQYF
TRBV5-5	.	TRBJ1-4	.	TGTGCCAGCAGCAGAAGGACAGTTTATAATGAAAAACTGTTTTTT	CASSRRTVYNEKLFF
TRBV4-2	.	TRBJ2-4	TRBD2	TGTGCCAGCAGCCAAGAGCGCCTAGCGGGAGAAAAGCGGTACTTC	CASSQERLAGEKRYF
TRBV20-1	few	TRBJ1-1	.	TGCAGTGCTAGAGATCCGGGAGGAAGCACTGAAGCTTTCTTT	CSARDPGGSTEAFF
TRBV20-1	many	TRBJ2-7	TRBD1	TGCAGTGCTAGCCCCACACAGGGGTCCTCCTACGAGCAGTACTTC	CSASPTQGSSYEQYF
TRBV18	many	TRBJ2-2	.	TGTGCCAGCTCACCACAGGTGACGGGGGAGCTGTTTTTT	CASSPQVTGELFF
TRBV20-1	many	TRBJ2-2	.	TGCAGTGCTAGAGGCGGAGGAGGGGAGCTGTTTTTT	CSARGGGGELFF
TRBV10-3	many	TRBJ1-3	.	TGTGCCATCAGTGAGGTGGCTCGGTCTGGAAACACCATATATTTT	CAISEVARSGNTIYF
TRBV16	few	TRBJ1-6	TRBD1	TGTGCCAGCAGCCAATGGGGACAGGGAAACTCACCCCTCCACTTT	CASSQWGQGNSPLHF
TRBV21-1	few	TRBJ2-2	.	TGTGCCAGCAGCAAAGTGATGGGACAGGAAAACACCGGGGAGCTGTTTTTT	CASSKVMGQENTGELFF
TRBV5-1	.	TRBJ1-6	.	TGCGCCAGCAGGGCCGGGACCGGTAATTCACCCCTCCACTTT	CASRAGTGNSPLHF
TRBV11-1	many	TRBJ2-1	.	TGTGCCAGCAGCTTAGAATATGAGCAGTTCTTC	CASSLEYEQFF
TRBV20-1	few	TRBJ2-1	TRBD2	TGCAGTGCTAGTTTTGCTGATACTAGCGGTAGCTCCTACAATGAGCAGTTCTTC	CSASFADTSGSSYNEQFF
TRBV9	few	TRBJ2-7	.	TGTGCCAGCAGCGTAGAGTCGCAGTACTACGAGCAGTACTTC	CASSVESQYYEQYF
TRBV19	.	TRBJ2-1	.	TGTGCCAGTAGTGGGGCGGGGTCCTACAATGAGCAGTTCTTC	CASSGAGSYNEQFF
TRBV5-6	.	TRBJ2-5	.	TGTGCCAGCAGCACCGGGACACCCGGGGAGACCCAGTACTTC	CASSTGTPGETQYF
TRBV4-2	many	TRBJ2-1	.	TGTGCCAGCAGCCACCCCGGGGAAATGAACAATGAGCAGTTCTTC	CASSHPGEMNNEQFF
TRBV6-2/TRBV6-3	many	TRBJ2-2	.	TGTGCCAGCAGTGACCATGACAGTAACACCGGGGAGCTGTTTTTT	CASSDHDSNTGELFF
TRBV7-9	many	TRBJ2-3	TRBD1	TGTGCCAGCAGAGGTACCCAGGACAGGACAGATACGCAGTATTTT	CASRGTQDRTDTQYF
TRBV11-2	.	TRBJ2-5	.	TGTGCCAGCAGCTTAGAAACGGGGGAACAAGAGACCCAGTACTTC	CASSLETGEQETQYF
TRBV27	many	TRBJ2-3	.	TGTGCCAGCAGTTTTACAGTCACAGATACGCAGTATTTT	CASSFTVTDTQYF
TRBV3-1	.	TRBJ2-5	.	TGTGCCAGCGGACATAGCGGCCCAGAGACCCAGTACTTC	CASGHSGPETQYF
TRBV12-3/TRBV12-4	few	TRBJ2-7	TRBD1	TGTGCCAGCAGTCTCTCGGGACAGGGGGCTTCCGAGCAGTACTTC	CASSLSGQGASEQYF
TRBV11-2	few	TRBJ1-3	.	TGTGCCAGCAGCTTGGTCCGCGCCGCCATATATTTT	CASSLVRAAIYF
TRBV7-2	.	TRBJ2-7	.	TGTGCCAGCAGCTGGCAGTACGAGCAGTACTTC	CASSWQYEQYF
TRBV11-2	.	TRBJ2-1	TRBD2	TGTGCCAGCAGCGCTATTAGCGGGAGGTACAATGAGCAGTTCTTC	CASSAISGRYNEQFF